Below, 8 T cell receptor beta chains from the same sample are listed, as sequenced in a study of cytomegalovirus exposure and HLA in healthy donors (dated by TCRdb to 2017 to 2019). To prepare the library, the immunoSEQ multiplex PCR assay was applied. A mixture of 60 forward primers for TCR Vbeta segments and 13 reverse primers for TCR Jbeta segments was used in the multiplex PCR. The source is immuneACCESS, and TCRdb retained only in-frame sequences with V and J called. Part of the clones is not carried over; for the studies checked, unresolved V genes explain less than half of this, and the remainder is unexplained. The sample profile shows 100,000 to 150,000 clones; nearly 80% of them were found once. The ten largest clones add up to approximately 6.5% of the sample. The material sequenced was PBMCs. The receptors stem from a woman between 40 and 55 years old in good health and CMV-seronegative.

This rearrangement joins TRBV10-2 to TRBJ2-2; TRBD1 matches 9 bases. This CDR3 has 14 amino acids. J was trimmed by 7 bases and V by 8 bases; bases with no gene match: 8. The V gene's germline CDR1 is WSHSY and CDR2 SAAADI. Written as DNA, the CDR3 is TGCGCCAGCCGGGGACAGGGTTGGAACGGGGAGCTGTTTTTT. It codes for CASRGQGWNGELFF.

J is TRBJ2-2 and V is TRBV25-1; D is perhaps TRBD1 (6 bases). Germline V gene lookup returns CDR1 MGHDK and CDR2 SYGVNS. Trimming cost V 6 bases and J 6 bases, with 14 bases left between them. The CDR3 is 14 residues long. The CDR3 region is CASRPTGLPGELFF. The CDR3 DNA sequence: TGTGCCAGCAGACCAACAGGGCTCCCCGGGGAGCTGTTTTTT.

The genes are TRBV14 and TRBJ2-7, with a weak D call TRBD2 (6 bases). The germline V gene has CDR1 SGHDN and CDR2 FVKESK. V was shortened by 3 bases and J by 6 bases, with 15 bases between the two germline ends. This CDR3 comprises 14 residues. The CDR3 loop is CASSHSGALGEQYF. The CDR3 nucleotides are TGTGCCAGCAGCCATAGCGGTGCCTTGGGCGAGCAGTACTTC. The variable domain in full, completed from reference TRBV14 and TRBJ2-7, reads EAGVTQFPSHSVIEKGQTVTLRCDPISGHDNLYWYRRVMGKEIKFLLHFVKESKQDESGMPNNRFLAERTGGTYSTLKVQPAELEDSGVYFCASSHSGALGEQYFGPGTRLTVT.

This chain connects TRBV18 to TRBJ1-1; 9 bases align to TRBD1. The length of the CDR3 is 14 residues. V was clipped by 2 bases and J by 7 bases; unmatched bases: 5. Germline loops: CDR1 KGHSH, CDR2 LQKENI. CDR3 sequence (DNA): TGTGCCAGCTCACCAGAGGGACAGGGACGTGAAGCTTTCTTT. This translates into CASSPEGQGREAFF.

The CDR3: CASSIERDSAYTF. For the CDR3, the DNA is TGTGCCAGTAGTATAGAGAGGGACAGCGCCTACACCTTC. The rearrangement uses TRBV19 and TRBJ1-2, with 7 nucleotides matching TRBD1. The ends lost 0 bases at V and 10 bases at J; junction bases unmatched: 5. The germline V gene encodes CDR1 LNHDA and CDR2 SQIVND (reference sequence). CDR3 length: 13 amino acids.

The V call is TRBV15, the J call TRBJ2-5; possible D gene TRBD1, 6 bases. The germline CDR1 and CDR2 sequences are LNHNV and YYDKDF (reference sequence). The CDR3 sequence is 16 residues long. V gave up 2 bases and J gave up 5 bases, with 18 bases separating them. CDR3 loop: CATSRTFRGLGETQYF. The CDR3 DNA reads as TGTGCCACCAGCAGAACCTTTAGGGGGTTGGGGGAGACCCAGTACTTC.

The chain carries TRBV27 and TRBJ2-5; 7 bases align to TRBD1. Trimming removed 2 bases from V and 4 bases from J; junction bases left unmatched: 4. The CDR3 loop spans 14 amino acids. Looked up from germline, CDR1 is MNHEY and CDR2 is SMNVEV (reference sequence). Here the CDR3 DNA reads TGTGCCAGCAGTTTAGTTCCAGGGGGAGAGACCCAGTACTTC. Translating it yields CASSLVPGGETQYF.

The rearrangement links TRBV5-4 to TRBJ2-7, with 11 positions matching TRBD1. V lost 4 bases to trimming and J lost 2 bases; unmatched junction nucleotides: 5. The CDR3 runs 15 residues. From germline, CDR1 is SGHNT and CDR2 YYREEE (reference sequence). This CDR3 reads CASSGGQGVTYEQYF. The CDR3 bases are TGTGCCAGCAGCGGGGGACAGGGGGTTACCTACGAGCAGTACTTC.